The 4 T cell receptor beta chains in this list originate from one sample, sequenced in a study of cytomegalovirus exposure and HLA in healthy donors. In the PCR, 60 Vbeta and 13 Jbeta primers were used. Sequenced by immunoSEQ multiplex PCR; TCRdb stores in-frame clones only, minus some. The data contain about 130,000 clones, around 63% of them singletons. The sample taken for sequencing was PBMCs. The receptors here all came from a human donor in good health.

The chain uses TRBV7-3 and TRBJ2-1, with D uncertain. Germline CDR1 is SGHTA and CDR2 is FQGTGA. Trimming removed 2 bases at V and 0 bases at J, with 14 bases between. The length of the CDR3 is 17 residues. CDR3 nucleotide sequence: TGTGCCAGCAGCTTACGTCCTGGCGGCGTCTCCTACAATGAGCAGTTCTTC. This translates into CASSLRPGGVSYNEQFF.

The V gene is TRBV5-6, the J gene TRBJ2-7; 12 bases are shared with TRBD1. The CDR3 has 17 amino acids. CDR1 and CDR2 from the germline V gene are SGHDT and YYEEEE. V was clipped by 4 bases and J by 0 bases; unmatched bases: 8. In DNA, the CDR3 is TGTGCCAGCAGCGCAGGGACAGGGGGCTTAAGCTCCTACGAGCAGTACTTC. It is translated as CASSAGTGGLSSYEQYF. Full variable domain (rest looked up from reference TRBV5-6 and TRBJ2-7): DAGVTQSPTHLIKTRGQQVTLRCSPKSGHDTVSWYQQALGQGPQFIFQYYEEEERQRGNFPDRFSGHQFPNYSSELNVNALLLGDSALYLCASSAGTGGLSSYEQYFGPGTRLTVT.

As for this clone: A read error may produce the germline difference seen at one junction end. CDR3 loop: CAGSLDPGSSYEQYF. CDR3 nucleotide sequence: TGTGCCGGCAGCTTGGACCCTGGGAGCTCCTACGAGCAGTACTTC. The chain joins TRBV5-4 to TRBJ2-7; D perhaps matches TRBD2 (5 bases). The CDR3 length is 15 residues. Germline CDR1 reads SGHNT; CDR2 reads YYREEE (reference sequence).

The J gene is TRBJ2-1, the V gene TRBV5-6; 8 positions agree with TRBD2. J lost 6 bases, V lost 6 bases, and 2 bases had no gene match. Germline V gene data show CDR1 as SGHDT and CDR2 as YYEEEE. This CDR3 spans 12 amino acids. Here the CDR3 reads CASTGGVNEQFF. The DNA for the CDR3 is TGTGCCAGCACCGGGGGGGTCAATGAGCAGTTCTTC.